The 28 T cell receptor beta chains presented below share a single source sample, sequenced in a study of T-cell memory formation after mild COVID-19. Each CDR3 protein is one row after TCRdb ran MiXCR on the 5' RACE reads. This sample has 390,000 or so distinct CDR3 sequences; roughly 15% occur once, and the top ten carry 20% to 25%. The sequenced sample consisted of PBMCs or a T cell subset sorted from them (not recorded which). These receptors were obtained from a man aged 18 to 35 who had mild COVID-19 (a few samples of this study predate the infection). Cell type and time point are not known.

This clonotype appeared a few times. This chain connects TRBV20-1 to TRBJ2-1; TRBD2 matches 8 bases. Germline assignment: CDR1 DFQATT and CDR2 SNEGSKA (reference sequence). CDR3 length: 16 residues. The junction had 13 bases not matched to a gene; V was cut back by 5 bases and J by 4 bases. For the CDR3, the DNA is TGCAGTGCTCTCCGACGCGGGGGGCTGAGGTACAATGAGCAGTTCTTC. This sequence encodes CSALRRGGLRYNEQFF.

The sample holds a few counts of this clonotype. The chain links TRBV7-2 to TRBJ2-5; D perhaps matches TRBD1 (6 bases). The CDR3 covers 14 residues. Per the germline V gene, CDR1 is SGHTA and CDR2 is FQGNSA. Trimming pared 5 bases from V and 5 bases from J, leaving 15 bases between. The CDR3 nucleotides are TGTGCCAGCAGCACCAACAGGGCCCGGGAGACCCAGTACTTC. Translation: CASSTNRARETQYF.

V is TRBV27 and J is TRBJ1-5, with 7 bases identical to TRBD1. The V gene's germline CDR1 is MNHEY and CDR2 SMNVEV (reference sequence). CDR3 length equals 13 residues. The trim removed 10 bases at V and 5 bases at J, leaving 8 bases unmatched. The CDR3 reads CATRGQLYQPQHF. The CDR3 nucleotides read TGTGCCACCCGGGGACAGTTATATCAGCCCCAGCATTTT.

This clonotype appeared a few times. The chain links TRBV7-2 to TRBJ2-2, with a tentative D call TRBD2 (6 bases). Germline loops: CDR1 SGHTA, CDR2 FQGNSA. Between the trimmed V and J ends, which lost 0 bases and 4 bases, there was a span of 12 bases. This CDR3 is built from 16 residues. This CDR3 reads CASSLANGDSTGELFF. CDR3 sequence (DNA): TGTGCCAGCAGCTTAGCCAACGGGGACTCCACCGGGGAGCTGTTTTTT.

This clonotype has more than one count but fewer than ten. V and J are TRBV5-1 and TRBJ1-4; 9 bases align to TRBD1. The germline V gene has CDR1 SGHRS and CDR2 YFSETQ. Unmatched junction bases numbered 3, after V lost 5 bases and J lost 4 bases. The CDR3 extends over 14 amino acids. For the CDR3, the DNA is TGCGCCAGCAGACGGGACAGGGATAATGAAAAACTGTTTTTT. It yields the protein CASRRDRDNEKLFF.

The chain carries TRBV7-2 and TRBJ1-5; D remains unclear. Between the trimmed V and J ends, which lost 5 bases and 0 bases, there was a span of 11 bases. Germline V gene data show CDR1 as SGHTA and CDR2 as FQGNSA. CDR3 size: 15 residues. This CDR3 is CASSLLRISNQPQHF. CDR3 coding DNA: TGTGCCAGCAGCCTACTACGGATTAGCAATCAGCCCCAGCATTTT.

V gene TRBV7-2 combines with J gene TRBJ2-3; 9 bases line up with TRBD2. There are 15 residues in the CDR3. The V gene end was trimmed by 3 bases and the J gene end by 6 bases; junction bases not matched to a gene: 7. Germline V gene data show CDR1 as SGHTA and CDR2 as FQGNSA. The CDR3 region has the DNA TGTGCCAGCAGCTTCAATAGCGGGGGCCACGATACGCAGTATTTT. Translated: CASSFNSGGHDTQYF.

This chain uses TRBV5-4 with TRBJ2-1, with D perhaps TRBD2 (6 bases). The CDR3 sequence is 12 residues long. The V end was cut by 5 bases, the J end by 6 bases, with 9 bases between. CDR1 and CDR2 from the germline V gene are SGHNT and YYREEE (reference sequence). The CDR3 nucleotides read TGTGCCAGCAGTGGAGGGTCCAATGAGCAGTTCTTC. Its protein is CASSGGSNEQFF.

The gene calls are TRBV4-3 and TRBJ2-1; D is possibly TRBD1 (5 bases). The CDR3 totals 13 residues. V lost 0 bases, J lost 13 bases, and 13 bases lay in between. CDR1 LGHNA and CDR2 YSLEER come from the germline V gene. The CDR3 region is CASSQEHQGPQFF. The CDR3 nucleotides are TGCGCCAGCAGCCAAGAGCATCAGGGCCCCCAGTTCTTC.

The CDR3, as DNA: TGCGCCAGCAGCCAAGATAGCTATAGCAATCAGCCCCAGCATTTT. Amino acid sequence: CASSQDSYSNQPQHF. The J gene is TRBJ1-5, the V gene TRBV4-3; no clear D gene. This CDR3 spans 15 amino acids. Germline loops: CDR1 LGHNA, CDR2 YSLEER. The V and J ends lost 0 bases and 0 bases respectively, with 6 bases between them.

This clonotype occurred a few times. The rearrangement joins TRBV18 to TRBJ2-1; 12 bases are shared with TRBD2. The CDR3 has 16 residues. Germline V CDR1 and CDR2: KGHSH, LQKENI. V shed 3 bases and J 2 bases; nucleotides not matched to a gene: 2. The CDR3 is CASSPWTSGAYNEQFF. The CDR3 DNA reads TGTGCCAGCTCACCTTGGACTAGCGGGGCCTACAATGAGCAGTTCTTC.

This chain joins TRBV14 and TRBJ2-1, with 7 bases lining up with TRBD1. CDR3 size: 14 residues. In germline, CDR1 is SGHDN, CDR2 FVKESK. V lost 5 bases and J lost 10; bases outside the gene matches: 11. This chain's CDR3 is CASSTQTGPREQFF. The CDR3 DNA reads TGTGCCAGCAGCACCCAGACAGGGCCAAGGGAGCAGTTCTTC. The full variable domain, rest sourced from reference TRBV14 and TRBJ2-1, is EAGVTQFPSHSVIEKGQTVTLRCDPISGHDNLYWYRRVMGKEIKFLLHFVKESKQDESGMPNNRFLAERTGGTYSTLKVQPAELEDSGVYFCASSTQTGPREQFFGPGTRLTVL.

V and J are TRBV25-1 and TRBJ1-1; D is uncertain. Trimming removed 7 bases from V and 3 bases from J, with 9 bases in between. This CDR3 region has 12 residues. Germline-derived CDR1 and CDR2 are MGHDK and SYGVNS. Here the CDR3 reads CASTLRDTEAFF. CDR3 nucleotides: TGTGCCAGCACCTTGAGGGACACTGAAGCTTTCTTT.

This clonotype appeared many times. This chain links TRBV4-2 with TRBJ2-2, with 7 bases fitting TRBD1. The CDR3 has 15 residues. V lost 1 base and J lost 6; bases outside the gene matches: 5. Looked up from germline, CDR1 is LGHNA and CDR2 is YNFKEQ. CDR3 nucleotide sequence: TGTGCCAGCAGCCAAGGTCACAGGGGCGCCGGGGAGCTGTTTTTT. Translated, it gives CASSQGHRGAGELFF.

In its sample, this clonotype was seen a few times. This chain joins TRBV6-2 or TRBV6-3 and TRBJ2-1; 7 bases are shared with TRBD2. This CDR3 region has 16 residues. The germline CDR1 and CDR2 sequences are MNHEY and SVGEGT. The V gene end was trimmed by 2 bases and the J gene end by 3 bases; junction bases not matched to a gene: 7. CDR3 in DNA: TGTGCCAGCAGTTACGGGTGGCGGGGGAACTACAATGAGCAGTTCTTC. It codes for CASSYGWRGNYNEQFF.

Note on this clonotype: A much larger clone differs from this one at a single base, so this may be a read error. The chain is built from TRBV5-1 and TRBJ2-7, with a weak D call TRBD2 (5 bases). Germline V gene sequence: CDR1 SGHRS, CDR2 YFSETQ. CDR3 length equals 15 residues. V lost 4 bases, J lost 0 bases, and 14 bases lay in between. The chain's CDR3 is CASSNGKRISYEQYF. DNA for the CDR3: TGCGCCAGCAGCAACGGGAAGCGCATCTCCTACGAGCAGTACTTC.

This rearrangement joins TRBV12-3 or TRBV12-4 to TRBJ1-6; 8 bases map to TRBD1. The CDR3 is 15 residues long. Trimming cost V 6 bases and J 7 bases; bases outside gene matches: 8. CDR3 amino acids: CASSLQGARNSPLHF. The CDR3 nucleotides are TGTGCCAGCAGCCTTCAGGGGGCGCGGAATTCACCCCTCCACTTT.

CDR3 DNA: TGCGCCAGCAGCTTCTTTGAAGGGAGGAGGCAAGAGACCCAGTACTTC. Encoded protein: CASSFFEGRRQETQYF. J is TRBJ2-5 and V is TRBV5-1; maybe TRBD2 (6 bases). Deletions cut 2 bases from V and 2 bases from J, with 16 bases between. Germline V gene lookup returns CDR1 SGHRS and CDR2 YFSETQ. The CDR3 is 16 residues long.

CDR3 sequence reads: CASSYLNPRGSSGSPLHF. Here the CDR3 DNA reads TGTGCCAGCAGTTACCTCAATCCAAGGGGAAGTTCTGGTTCACCCCTCCACTTT. This chain joins TRBV6-6 and TRBJ1-6; perhaps TRBD1 as D (5 bases). The germline V gene has CDR1 MNHNY and CDR2 SVGAGI (reference sequence). V lost 2 bases to trimming and J lost 9 bases, with 23 bases between them. The CDR3 has 18 residues.

This clonotype was counted a few times. V is TRBV7-9 and J is TRBJ2-5, with 8 bases aligning to TRBD2. Per the germline V gene, CDR1 is SEHNR and CDR2 is FQNEAQ (reference sequence). J lost 4 bases, V lost 6 bases, and 7 bases had no gene match. This CDR3 spans 14 amino acids. The CDR3 DNA reads as TGTGCCAGCAGACCGGGGGGGGAAGGAGAGACCCAGTACTTC. Translation gives CASRPGGEGETQYF. The variable domain in full, completed from reference TRBV7-9 and TRBJ2-5, reads DTGVSQNPRHKITKRGQNVTFRCDPISEHNRLYWYRQTLGQGPEFLTYFQNEAQLEKSRLLSDRFSAERPKGSFSTLEIQRTEQGDSAMYLCASRPGGEGETQYFGPGTRLLVL.

The rearrangement joins TRBV7-2 to TRBJ1-2; D is undetermined. Germline V lookup: CDR1 SGHTA, CDR2 FQGNSA. The CDR3 has 13 amino acids. Trimming left V 4 bases short and J 4 bases short, with 10 bases between. CDR3 amino acids: CASSSTALYGYTF. The DNA of the CDR3 is TGTGCCAGCAGCTCCACAGCTCTCTATGGCTACACCTTC.

This chain joins TRBV5-6 and TRBJ2-1; TRBD1 is a possible D gene (5 bases). This CDR3 is built from 12 residues. With 3 bases removed from V and 10 bases from J, the gap between germline ends came to 11 bases. CDR1 is SGHDT, CDR2 YYEEEE, per germline. CDR3 sequence reads: CASSSGFREQFF. CDR3 DNA sequence: TGTGCCAGCAGCTCAGGGTTTAGGGAGCAGTTCTTC.

The chain links TRBV5-1 to TRBJ2-1, with D perhaps matching TRBD1 or TRBD2 (6 bases each). Germline-derived CDR1 and CDR2 are SGHRS and YFSETQ. Trimming cost V 4 bases and J 7 bases, with 21 bases left between them. The CDR3 loop spans 16 amino acids. CDR3 bases: TGCGCCAGCAGCCCGACCGGGGGCCAAGAAGGGAATGAGCAGTTCTTC. It codes for CASSPTGGQEGNEQFF.

This clonotype was seen a handful of times. The V gene is TRBV6-2 or TRBV6-3, the J gene TRBJ1-5; 9 positions agree with TRBD1. V was pared by 9 bases and J by 7 bases, with 10 bases of the junction left unmatched. Germline V gene lookup returns CDR1 MNHEY and CDR2 SVGEGT. The CDR3 spans 14 residues. The CDR3 DNA reads as TGTGCCAGTTACGCCGGGACAGGGAGCCAGCCCCAGCATTTT. Its protein is CASYAGTGSQPQHF.

This chain links TRBV3-1 with TRBJ1-1, with 9 bases matching TRBD1. V trimming: 8 bases; J trimming: 5 bases; junction bases outside the gene matches: 6. Germline loops: CDR1 LGHDT, CDR2 YNNKEL (reference sequence). The CDR3 runs to 13 residues. The CDR3 protein is CASLQGAGTEAFF. The CDR3 DNA follows: TGTGCCAGCCTACAGGGGGCCGGGACTGAAGCTTTCTTT.

This clonotype has a handful of counts. The rearrangement joins TRBV5-1 to TRBJ2-2, with D possibly TRBD1 on 6 matching bases. V dropped 4 bases and J dropped 0 bases, with 16 bases sitting between them. CDR3 length: 17 residues. CDR1 SGHRS and CDR2 YFSETQ come from the germline V gene. The CDR3 nucleotides are TGCGCCAGCAGCCCCACCACGGGACACGCGAACACCGGGGAGCTGTTTTTT. Translating it yields CASSPTTGHANTGELFF.

This rearrangement joins TRBV28 to TRBJ1-2; no clear D. The ends were cut back, 5 bases at V and 3 bases at J, with 16 bases in the middle. Germline CDR1 MDHEN, CDR2 SYDVKM. The length of the CDR3 is 15 residues. This CDR3 reads CASSPPMVEYYGYTF. The CDR3 DNA reads TGTGCCAGCAGTCCCCCCATGGTGGAGTACTATGGCTACACCTTC.

CDR3 region: CASSGSGTDNEQFF. CDR3 coding DNA: TGTGCCAGCAGCGGATCCGGGACGGACAATGAGCAGTTCTTC. The chain combines TRBV9 with TRBJ2-1; perhaps D is TRBD1 or TRBD2 (5 bases each). V was shortened by 3 bases and J by 5 bases, with 12 bases between the two germline ends. The CDR3 is made up of 14 amino acids. Germline CDR1 reads SGDLS; CDR2 reads YYNGEE.